This TCR beta chain was profiled in a study of control samples from healthy donors and cancer patients. Germline values: CDR1 SGHAT, CDR2 FQNNGV. The trim removed 0 bases at V and 4 bases at J, leaving 3 bases unmatched. The CDR3 runs to 16 residues. Sequencing was performed with immunoSEQ multiplex PCR; in TCRdb, only in-frame clones are kept and a portion is missing. In the table there are 150,000 to 200,000 clones, roughly 91% of which are singletons. This receptor was identified in a woman in her twenties or thirties in good health. The specimen was blood. The gene calls are TRBV11-2 and TRBJ2-1; 10 nucleotides align to TRBD2. The CDR3 sequence: CASSLDPSGRYNEQFF. In nucleotides, the CDR3 is TGTGCCAGCAGCTTAGATCCTAGCGGGAGATACAATGAGCAGTTCTTC.